The clone carrying this T cell receptor (beta chain) has just a few counts. What it binds is unknown. This entry belongs to a study of T-cell memory formation after mild COVID-19. Findings of the study overall: Second-wave clones that peaked on day 37 lacked confirmed SARS-CoV-2 specificity. The pre-infection memory compartment contained some responding clones, suggesting cross-reactive memory joined.

One entry per CDR3 protein, called by TCRdb with MiXCR from the 5' RACE reads. This table holds 50,000 to 75,000 distinct CDR3 sequences, 9.3% found once. Germline CDR1 is SGHVS and CDR2 is FQNEAQ. V lost 7 bases and J lost 6, with 12 bases in between. The CDR3 sequence is 12 residues long. The receptor's source is a man younger than 30 who had mild COVID-19 (a few samples of this study predate the infection). Cell type and time point are not known. The sample taken for sequencing was PBMCs or a T cell subset sorted from them (not recorded which). The chain is built from TRBV7-8 and TRBJ1-2; D unresolved. CDR3 loop: CASTGVRDGYTF. CDR3 nucleotide sequence: TGTGCCAGCACGGGAGTGAGGGATGGCTACACCTTC.